This TCR beta chain was profiled in a study of CD8 T cells in ankylosing spondylitis. Whole-study results and caveats: In synovial fluid and blood from reactive arthritis, some motif variants were previously reported. Reportedly, matched ankylosing spondylitis synovial fluid was significantly enriched for disease-linked clones. Blood from ankylosing spondylitis patients appeared to carry a characteristic roughly 8-variant TCR beta motif.

At least ten counts were recorded for this clonotype. Its matching antigen is unknown. V gave up 3 bases and J gave up 2 bases, with 10 bases separating them. CDR3 length equals 14 residues. Each CDR3 protein is one row after TCRdb ran MiXCR on the 5' RACE reads. Here the sample spans 240,000 or so distinct CDR3 sequences, around 11% being singletons. Sequencing was carried out using blood, either unsorted or a sorted T cell fraction (not recorded which). The chain couples TRBV12-3 or TRBV12-4 to TRBJ1-1; perhaps TRBD1 as D (6 bases). This receptor was taken from a male donor with ankylosing spondylitis or in good health (not recorded which). The CDR3: CASSFTGRNTEAFF. In nucleotides, the CDR3 is TGTGCCAGCAGTTTCACAGGGCGAAACACTGAAGCTTTCTTT.